Sequencing of this TCR beta chain was carried out in a study of control samples from healthy donors and cancer patients. Using immunoSEQ multiplex PCR, the repertoire was profiled, and TCRdb retains in-frame clones only, with some absent. The sample holds under 100,000 clones, 88% seen once. Specimen: blood. The sequence was obtained from a woman in her 70s in good health.

CDR3 bases: TGTGCCAGCAGTTTAAAAAAGGGACGGACGAACACCGGGGAGCTGTTTTTT. This translates into CASSLKKGRTNTGELFF. The rearrangement joins TRBV28 to TRBJ2-2; D is tentatively TRBD1 or TRBD2 (5 bases each). This CDR3 is 17 amino acids long. CDR1 is MDHEN and CDR2 is SYDVKM in the germline V gene. Trimming left V 2 bases short and J 0 bases short, with 13 bases between.